The next 16 T cell receptor beta chains were all read from a single sample in a study of cytotoxic CD8 clonotypes in ibrutinib-treated CLL. The protocol was immunoSEQ multiplex PCR, while the TCRdb copy is restricted to in-frame clones and leaves out a portion. The sample gives around 310,000 clones, roughly 85% of which show up once; more than 6% is in the top ten. Specimen: PBMCs, collected before ibrutinib treatment. These TCRs come from a human donor with chronic lymphocytic leukemia.

The chain employs TRBV29-1 and TRBJ1-1; possible D gene TRBD1, 6 bases. The CDR3 spans 12 residues. CDR1 and CDR2 from the germline V gene are SQVTM and ANQGSEA. The V end lost 4 bases, the J end lost 3 bases, and 9 bases lay between the germline ends. The DNA for the CDR3 is TGCAGCGTTGTGGGGGCGGACACTGAAGCTTTCTTT. It encodes CSVVGADTEAFF.

This clone was seen only a few times. The chain employs TRBV4-2 and TRBJ1-1; 7 bases fit TRBD1. Germline values: CDR1 LGHNA, CDR2 YNFKEQ. Trimming at V came to 3 bases and at J to 6 bases, leaving 10 bases not matched to a gene. The CDR3 runs 15 residues. CDR3 DNA sequence: TGTGCCAGCAGCCAGGGTACAGGGGCCTCACCTGAAGCTTTCTTT. This translates into CASSQGTGASPEAFF.

This sequence joins TRBV27 and TRBJ1-2, with 11 bases aligning to TRBD1. Trimming at V came to 6 bases and at J to 4 bases, leaving 4 bases not matched to a gene. Germline assignment: CDR1 MNHEY and CDR2 SMNVEV (reference sequence). The CDR3 loop spans 14 amino acids. CDR3 in amino acids: CASRWTGGAYGYTF. The CDR3 coding sequence is TGTGCCAGCAGGTGGACAGGGGGCGCCTATGGCTACACCTTC.

The V gene is TRBV7-2, the J gene TRBJ1-2; D gene ambiguous. Deletions cut 3 bases from V and 3 bases from J, with 8 bases between. The CDR3 spans 13 residues. The germline V gene encodes CDR1 SGHTA and CDR2 FQGNSA. DNA for the CDR3: TGTGCCAGCAGCTTTGGACCATACTATGGCTACACCTTC. Its protein product is CASSFGPYYGYTF.

This clone is a singleton in its sample. The gene calls are TRBV7-9 and TRBJ2-7; 11 nucleotides match TRBD2. The ends lost 4 bases at V and 2 bases at J; junction bases unmatched: 4. Germline CDR1 SEHNR, CDR2 FQNEAQ (reference sequence). The CDR3 loop spans 15 amino acids. DNA for the CDR3: TGTGCCAGCAGCTCTCCTAGCGGGAGGCCCTACGAGCAGTACTTC. Translating gives CASSSPSGRPYEQYF.

The V and J genes are TRBV4-3 and TRBJ1-1; no firm D call. This CDR3 has 14 residues. Per the germline V gene, CDR1 is LGHNA and CDR2 is YSLEER. V lost 4 bases and J 2 bases, leaving 11 bases between the germline ends. The CDR3, as DNA: TGCGCCAGCAGCCGATGGGTGGGAAACACTGAAGCTTTCTTT. Translating it yields CASSRWVGNTEAFF.

The V call is TRBV29-1, the J call TRBJ2-2, with 10 positions matching TRBD2. Losses at the gene ends were 6 bases for V and 7 bases for J; bases not matched to a gene: 11. The CDR3 length is 15 residues. The germline CDR1 and CDR2 sequences are SQVTM and ANQGSEA. Here the CDR3 reads CSVEFSGRFIGELFF. The CDR3, as DNA: TGCAGCGTCGAATTTAGCGGGAGGTTTATCGGGGAGCTGTTTTTT.

The gene calls are TRBV11-2 and TRBJ2-3; 7 bases match TRBD2. V lost 2 bases and J lost 4; bases outside the gene matches: 9. The CDR3 runs 16 residues. CDR1 and CDR2 (germline): SGHAT, FQNNGV. CDR3 region: CASSLSVREAADTQYF. CDR3 in DNA: TGTGCCAGCAGCTTATCGGTACGGGAGGCAGCAGATACGCAGTATTTT.

This clone came up a few times. The DNA for the CDR3 is TGTGCCAGCAGTCCCACAGATACGCAGTATTTT. Its translation: CASSPTDTQYF. The chain has TRBV27 and TRBJ2-3; D ambiguous. The V gene lost 5 bases and the J gene lost 2 bases, with 2 bases spanning the gap. The CDR3 consists of 11 residues. Germline assignment: CDR1 MNHEY and CDR2 SMNVEV (reference sequence).

This chain uses TRBV4-3 with TRBJ2-5, with D possibly TRBD1 on 6 matching bases. V was pared by 5 bases and J by 1 base, with 11 bases between. The CDR3 loop spans 14 amino acids. CDR1 and CDR2 from the germline V gene are LGHNA and YSLEER. The CDR3 protein is CASSASQGQETQYF. CDR3 in DNA: TGCGCCAGCAGCGCCTCACAGGGCCAAGAGACCCAGTACTTC.

The rearrangement uses TRBV6-5 and TRBJ2-7; D gene uncertain. Deletions cut 2 bases from V and 0 bases from J, with 5 bases between. The CDR3 covers 13 residues. In germline, CDR1 is MNHEY, CDR2 SVGAGI. Here the CDR3 reads CASSYGNSYEQYF. Written as DNA, the CDR3 is TGTGCCAGCAGTTACGGGAACTCCTACGAGCAGTACTTC.

This clone has more than one count but fewer than ten. The V and J genes are TRBV7-9 and TRBJ1-1, with D possibly being TRBD1 (6 bases). CDR1 is SEHNR, CDR2 FQNEAQ, per germline (reference sequence). V was shortened by 11 bases and J by 11 bases, with 18 bases between the two germline ends. This CDR3 spans 11 amino acids. The CDR3 nucleotides read TGTGCCTCTACGACAGGACCCGTGGCTTTCTTT. It is translated as CASTTGPVAFF.

The chain combines TRBV12-5 with TRBJ2-1; D is possibly TRBD1 (5 bases). With 7 bases removed from V and 9 bases from J, the gap between germline ends came to 13 bases. Germline CDR1 is LGHNT and CDR2 is FRNRAP. The CDR3 covers 12 residues. This CDR3 reads CASALERGEQFF. The CDR3 DNA is TGTGCTAGTGCCCTTGAAAGGGGTGAGCAGTTCTTC.

The V and J genes are TRBV4-1 and TRBJ1-2, with 9 nucleotides matching TRBD1. The CDR3 runs 16 residues. The junction had 11 bases not matched to a gene; V was cut back by 8 bases and J by 1 base. Germline CDR1 and CDR2: MGHRA and YSYEKL. As DNA, the CDR3 is TGCGCCAGCCCCCGGACAGGGGATCCACTTAACTATGGCTACACCTTC. As protein: CASPRTGDPLNYGYTF.

This clone was counted between two and nine times. V gene TRBV30 combines with J gene TRBJ1-2, with 7 bases fitting TRBD1. The ends lost 5 bases at V and 7 bases at J; junction bases unmatched: 10. The CDR3 totals 13 residues. Germline CDR1 reads GTSNPN; CDR2 reads SVGIG (reference sequence). CDR3: CAWVATGAVGYTF. The CDR3 DNA is TGTGCCTGGGTGGCTACAGGGGCTGTTGGCTACACCTTC.

This sequence joins TRBV5-4 and TRBJ2-3, with D possibly being TRBD2 (6 bases). The germline CDR1 and CDR2 sequences are SGHNT and YYREEE (reference sequence). Trimming took off 9 bases at V and 2 bases at J, with 16 bases between the two ends. The CDR3 runs 14 residues. In nucleotides, the CDR3 is TGTGCCACTTCGGGAGAGAGGTACACAGATACGCAGTATTTT. It encodes CATSGERYTDTQYF.